These 5 T cell receptor beta chains were sequenced from one sample in a study of regulatory T cells in long-lasting Graves disease. The TCR beta library used iRepertoire HTBI primers with Arm-PCR amplification of CDR3. TCRdb analysed the multiplex PCR reads with MiXCR anew, one entry per CDR3 protein. The sample lists around 460,000 distinct CDR3 sequences, about a fifth seen once, with roughly 7.1% in the top ten. Time point in this sample: persistent/refractory GD, antithyroid drugs over 5 years with positive TRAb. The TCR library was prepared using RNA isolated from PBMCs. Sequences were derived from peripheral blood mononuclear cells (PBMCs), sampled when the disease was refractory, from a patient treated with antithyroid drugs. These receptors came from a female donor with Graves disease.

This clonotype was recorded many times. CDR3 in amino acids: CASYRYSGNTIYF. For the CDR3, the DNA is TGTGCCAGCTACAGGTACTCTGGAAACACCATATATTTT. The chain joins TRBV28 to TRBJ1-3; tentative D call: TRBD1 (5 bases). CDR1 and CDR2 from the germline V gene are MDHEN and SYDVKM. This CDR3 has 13 residues. Deletions cut 8 bases from V and 0 bases from J, with 8 bases between.

The sample holds a few counts of this clonotype. This CDR3 reads CASSFSQGTSGTFEQFF. The CDR3 nucleotides are TGTGCCAGCAGTTTTTCCCAAGGGACTAGCGGGACGTTTGAGCAGTTCTTC. The rearrangement joins TRBV12-3 or TRBV12-4 to TRBJ2-1, with 13 bases that match TRBD2. The CDR3 runs to 17 residues. J gave up 9 bases and V 3 bases, and 11 bases lay outside the gene matches.

This clonotype was observed at least ten times. The chain has TRBV7-8 and TRBJ1-2; unclear D gene. The CDR3 covers 14 residues. Germline CDR1 reads SGHVS; CDR2 reads FQNEAQ. Between the trimmed V and J ends, which lost 5 bases and 6 bases, there was a span of 16 bases. In DNA form, the CDR3 reads TGTGCCAGCAGCCCAAGTGGGGTGGGGAATGGCTACACCTTC. It is translated as CASSPSGVGNGYTF.

Of note for this clonotype: A read error is possible here, since a much larger clone lies one base away. Here the CDR3 omits its conserved ending phenylalanine or tryptophan, so a read error is the likely source. The chain combines TRBV28 with TRBJ2-7; D remains ambiguous. The length of the CDR3 is 16 residues. Trimming took off 5 bases at V and 0 bases at J, with 17 bases between the two ends. The germline V gene encodes CDR1 MDHEN and CDR2 SYDVKM. For the CDR3, the DNA is TGTGCCAGCAGTCTCCGGTCCATCACAAGCTCCTACGAGCAGTACCTC. Encoded protein: CASSLRSITSSYEQYL.

With respect to this clonotype: A much larger clonotype is one base distant, so this may be a read error. This chain joins TRBV29-1 and TRBJ1-1; D is undetermined. Germline CDR1 reads SQVTM; CDR2 reads ANQGSEA. The V gene lost 7 bases and the J gene lost 4 bases, with 13 bases spanning the gap. The CDR3 has 12 amino acids. CDR3 sequence reads: CSASKWSTEAFF. Here the CDR3 DNA reads TGCAGCGCTAGTAAATGGAGCACTGAAGCTTTCTTT.